This note documents a single T cell receptor (beta chain) sequence. Its specificity is unknown. Using its own MiXCR run on the 5' RACE reads, TCRdb lists one record per CDR3 protein. This table has 100,000 to 150,000 distinct CDR3 sequences, 5% to 6.5% appearing once. This sample is part of a study of T-cell memory formation after mild COVID-19. About the research overall: In these data, TCR clusters were largely donor specific. Study observations and caveats: Clones contracting over day 15 to 85 were CD4/CD8 balanced, with later expanders leaning CD4+. Some responding clones appeared in pre-infection memory, suggesting cross-reactive memory joined. Mainly CM and EM harbored the contracting CD4+ clones; mainly EMRA harbored the CD8+ ones.

Losses at the gene ends were 0 bases for V and 6 bases for J; bases not matched to a gene: 11. CDR3 size: 18 residues. CDR1 is MNHEY, CDR2 SVGAGI, per germline. V and J are TRBV6-5 and TRBJ2-3, with TRBD2 matching over 11 bases. The receptor was isolated from an adult woman who had mild COVID-19 (a few samples of this study predate the infection). Cell type and time point are not known. The specimen was PBMCs or a T cell subset sorted from them (not recorded which). The CDR3 reads CASSYSRGTSGAADTQYF. The CDR3 DNA sequence: TGTGCCAGCAGTTACTCGAGGGGGACTAGCGGAGCAGCGGATACGCAGTATTTT.